This T cell receptor beta chain was captured in a study of blood T cell repertoires in COVID-19 (dated by TCRdb to 2020 to 2021). Notes on the research overall: Collaborator samples came from the United States, Italy and Spain and covered acute and convalescent phases of COVID-19. Sample metadata almost always included a de-identified subject ID, COVID-19 status, age in years and sex. A freely available public database, intended as a resource for researchers studying the immune response to SARS-CoV-2, is where the repertoires were released. Deeply sampled blood TCRbeta repertoires from subjects exposed to, actively infected with, or recovered from COVID-19 were included in the dataset. The samples were drawn from two sources: the first 160 participants of the ongoing ImmuneRACE study, and some 1,300 subjects contributed by 6 global collaborators. The prospective study material was composed of cDNA or gDNA derived from T cells, B-cell-depleted T cells, or PBMCs. Where available, HLA class I and class II types were obtained from metadata supplied by the sample provider rather than from assay-based typing.

Note on this clone: The target of this receptor is not known. Within one base of it there is no much larger clone, and no base qualities were kept.

The collaborating institutions used their own protocols to collect whole blood in K2EDTA tubes. Collaborator samples were shipped for TCRbeta analysis as frozen whole blood, isolated PBMCs, or DNA extracted from either sample type. According to the germline V gene (reference sequence), CDR1 reads MNHNY and CDR2 reads SVGAGI. V is clipped by 2 bases and J by 0 bases, and the sequence between their germline boundaries is 11 bases long. Its CDR3 holds 16 amino acids, cysteine through phenylalanine. Only the CDR3 region is kept as DNA, spanning 48 bases read in frame from base 1. TCRbeta CDR3 regions were amplified from genomic DNA by means of the immunoSEQ Assay, a bias-controlled multiplex PCR. The original pipeline was this. Within the assay, amplification of reference gene primers was used to estimate how many nucleated cells each sample contained. To quantify the absolute abundance of each unique TCRbeta CDR3 rearrangement, sequence reads were collapsed and filtered. For each sample, productive Simpson clonality was calculated as the square root of Simpson's diversity index across productive rearrangements. The source is immuneACCESS, and TCRdb retained only in-frame sequences with V and J called. Part of the clones is not carried over; for the studies checked, unresolved V genes explain less than half of this, and the remainder is unexplained. V, J and clone size reflect that table, while D and trimming were determined from the DNA. The sample records under 30,000 clones, approximately 89% of which are singletons. Of the sample, roughly a fifth falls within the top ten clones.

Results and caveats for the whole study, not just this receptor: The quantity of clinical and demographic metadata differed by source and by participant and was supplied without curation.

Source material: peripheral blood. The source is a human donor in a cohort sampled during active COVID-19. The sequence links TRBV6-6 to TRBJ1-5; possibly the D gene is TRBD1, per 5 matching bases. The CDR3 amino acid sequence is: CASSYATAYSNQPQHF. The DNA reads as follows: TGTGCCAGCAGTTACGCGACAGCATATAGCAATCAGCCCCAGCATTTT.